Listed here are 29 T cell receptor beta chains from one sample, sequenced in a study of T cells expressing NK-cell markers. TCRdb reprocessed the 5' RACE reads; each CDR3 protein has one entry and no DNA is given. In total, the table holds 250,000 to 300,000 distinct CDR3 sequences. The sequenced sample was blood T cells: a sorted CD56 or NKG2C T cell subset, CD4+ or CD8+ T cells, or bulk PBMC T cells (not recorded which). Receptors were obtained from a man younger than 35 in good health.

This chain joins TRBV10-3 and TRBJ2-7; TCRdb lists TRBD1, though no DNA is available to test this call. The CDR3 extends over 13 amino acids. Germline CDR1 reads ENHRY; CDR2 reads SYGVKD. The CDR3 spells CAISGTGFNEQYF.

The chain employs TRBV12-3 or TRBV12-4 and TRBJ2-7; the TCRdb call, TRBD1, lacks DNA for checking. This CDR3 is 12 amino acids long. This CDR3 is CASSRPPYEQYF.

This sequence joins TRBV20-1 and TRBJ2-7; lacking DNA, the TRBD2 call made by TCRdb goes unchecked. The CDR3 has 14 residues. Germline CDR1 and CDR2: DFQATT and SNEGSKA (reference sequence). The CDR3 reads CSASPRLAGGGQYF.

This rearrangement joins TRBV3-1 to TRBJ2-2; the D gene TCRdb calls, TRBD2, cannot be checked with no DNA. CDR3 length: 14 amino acids. CDR1 is LGHDT, CDR2 YNNKEL, per germline (reference sequence). This chain's CDR3 is CASMRAGGPGELFF. Full variable domain (rest looked up from reference TRBV3-1 and TRBJ2-2): DTAVSQTPKYLVTQMGNDKSIKCEQNLGHDTMYWYKQDSKKFLKIMFSYNNKELIINETVPNRFSPKSPDKAHLNLHINSLELGDSAVYFCASMRAGGPGELFFGEGSRLTVL.

V is TRBV19 and J is TRBJ2-7; lacking DNA, the TRBD2 call made by TCRdb goes unchecked. Germline CDR1 and CDR2: LNHDA and SQIVND (reference sequence). The CDR3 has 15 amino acids. This chain's CDR3 is CATAGKASGTYEQYF.

The rearrangement links TRBV30 to TRBJ2-5; the D call from TCRdb, TRBD1, cannot be confirmed without DNA. Germline CDR1 is GTSNPN and CDR2 is SVGIG (reference sequence). The CDR3 consists of 13 residues. CDR3 region: CAWSAGVDETQYF.

This sequence joins TRBV12-3 or TRBV12-4 and TRBJ2-2; no DNA is available, so the TRBD1 call from TCRdb remains unchecked. This CDR3 is built from 13 residues. Here the CDR3 reads CASSQDRVGELFF.

This chain uses TRBV12-3 or TRBV12-4 with TRBJ2-7; TCRdb's assignment of TRBD2 cannot be checked, as there is no DNA. The length of the CDR3 is 16 residues. The CDR3 protein is CASSPSGSGYSYEQYF.

V is TRBV10-3 and J is TRBJ2-7; TCRdb outputs TRBD2, but without DNA this stays unchecked. The CDR3 consists of 15 residues. Per germline, CDR1 ENHRY and CDR2 SYGVKD. The CDR3 protein is CAISDRTRSSYEQYF.

This rearrangement joins TRBV12-3 or TRBV12-4 to TRBJ2-1; as DNA is missing, the TRBD2 call by TCRdb cannot be tested. The CDR3 is 16 amino acids. CDR3: CASRQSGGSSYNEQFF.

The chain has TRBV6-1 and TRBJ2-1; the TCRdb D gene call, TRBD2, has no DNA to confirm it. CDR1 and CDR2 from the germline V gene are MNHNS and SASEGT. The CDR3 covers 17 residues. Here the CDR3 reads CASRATLSGGTYNEQFF.

The rearrangement links TRBV5-5 to TRBJ1-6; TCRdb selects TRBD1, and the lack of DNA leaves this call unchecked. The CDR3 is 15 amino acids. CDR1 and CDR2 from the germline V gene are SGHKS and YYEKEE (reference sequence). CDR3 sequence: CASSHRTGFDSPLHF.

The chain has TRBV9 and TRBJ1-2. This CDR3 is built from 13 residues. The germline CDR1 and CDR2 sequences are SGDLS and YYNGEE. This chain's CDR3 is CASSVDVDYGYTF.

V gene TRBV18 combines with J gene TRBJ2-5; TCRdb's assignment of TRBD1 cannot be checked, as there is no DNA. Germline assignment: CDR1 KGHSH and CDR2 LQKENI. The CDR3 length is 14 residues. This CDR3 reads CASSPRDSKETQYF. The variable domain in full, with the rest retrieved from reference TRBV18 and TRBJ2-5, is NAGVMQNPRHLVRRRGQEARLRCSPMKGHSHVYWYRQLPEEGLKFMVYLQKENIIDESGMPKERFSAEFPKEGPSILRIQQVVRGDSAAYFCASSPRDSKETQYFGPGTRLLVL.

The chain is built from TRBV20-1 and TRBJ2-6. The CDR3 covers 15 residues. Per the germline V gene, CDR1 is DFQATT and CDR2 is SNEGSKA (reference sequence). The CDR3 loop reads CSAPFMGSGANVLTF.

The chain is built from TRBV11-1 and TRBJ2-4; there is no DNA to check the TCRdb D call of TRBD1. CDR3 length: 19 residues. The germline V gene has CDR1 SGHAT and CDR2 FQDESV (reference sequence). CDR3 residues: CASSPGTTVPRVAKNIQYF.

V is TRBV20-1 and J is TRBJ2-7; TCRdb indicates TRBD2, and absent DNA this call remains unverified. CDR1 is DFQATT and CDR2 is SNEGSKA in the germline V gene (reference sequence). The CDR3 covers 15 residues. The CDR3 protein is CSARGLAGVSYEQYF.

The chain has TRBV7-2 and TRBJ2-7. This CDR3 region has 14 residues. Germline CDR1 and CDR2: SGHTA and FQGNSA. CDR3 amino acids: CASSLGPRIYEQYF.

This chain connects TRBV5-1 to TRBJ2-1; TCRdb indicates TRBD2, and absent DNA this call remains unverified. The CDR3 covers 16 residues. The germline gives CDR1 SGHRS, CDR2 YFSETQ. CDR3 loop: CASSLEGTSGFREQFF.

The chain combines TRBV5-5 with TRBJ2-2; TCRdb's D call of TRBD1 is untestable without DNA. Looked up from germline, CDR1 is SGHKS and CDR2 is YYEKEE (reference sequence). CDR3 length: 16 amino acids. The CDR3 loop reads CASSLAMLGPTGELFF.

This chain joins TRBV7-9 and TRBJ1-5; absent DNA, TCRdb's TRBD1 call cannot be checked. Looked up from germline, CDR1 is SEHNR and CDR2 is FQNEAQ (reference sequence). The CDR3 has 17 residues. The CDR3 loop is CASSPGTGGRSNQPQHF.

The chain couples TRBV5-6 to TRBJ1-5. The CDR3 runs to 16 residues. Germline CDR1 SGHDT, CDR2 YYEEEE. CDR3 residues: CASSLRGSTLFQPQHF.

The chain has TRBV11-2 and TRBJ2-5; TCRdb's D call of TRBD2 is untestable without DNA. The CDR3 spans 14 residues. The germline gives CDR1 SGHAT, CDR2 FQNNGV. The CDR3 region is CASSRWDSAETQYF.

The gene calls are TRBV19 and TRBJ2-1; TCRdb calls TRBD1, which cannot be checked without DNA. This CDR3 region has 14 residues. Germline CDR1 is LNHDA and CDR2 is SQIVND (reference sequence). CDR3 loop: CASSKDRGEGEQFF.

The chain uses TRBV12-3 or TRBV12-4 and TRBJ1-1. The CDR3 has 14 residues. The CDR3 reads CASNAEKMNTEAFF.

The V gene is TRBV29-1, the J gene TRBJ2-3; TCRdb lists TRBD1, though no DNA is available to test this call. Germline V gene data show CDR1 as SQVTM and CDR2 as ANQGSEA. CDR3 length equals 13 residues. CDR3 region: CSVGKDRTDTQYF.

The CDR3 spells CSASPAGGSYNEQFF. The genes are TRBV20-1 and TRBJ2-1; TCRdb returns TRBD2, unconfirmable since there is no DNA. The length of the CDR3 is 15 residues. The germline V gene encodes CDR1 DFQATT and CDR2 SNEGSKA (reference sequence).

The chain employs TRBV2 and TRBJ2-7; the TCRdb D gene call, TRBD1, has no DNA to confirm it. Germline-derived CDR1 and CDR2 are SNHLY and FYNNEI. The CDR3 has 15 amino acids. This chain's CDR3 is CASRSPADISYEQYF.

The chain uses TRBV20-1 and TRBJ1-5. The germline gives CDR1 DFQATT, CDR2 SNEGSKA (reference sequence). This CDR3 is built from 14 residues. CDR3 in amino acids: CSARGGTAGQPQHF.